Listed below are T cell receptor beta chains from one sample, sequenced in a study of T cells after yellow fever vaccination. TCRdb passed the 5' RACE reads through MiXCR, listing each CDR3 protein once. This sample yields 500,000 to 650,000 distinct CDR3 sequences, of which 12% are seen a single time; 15% belongs to the top ten. Source: PBMCs, taken on the day of the yellow fever booster vaccination. These receptors were collected from a man aged 25-45 years who received the YFV17D yellow fever vaccine. Each CDR3 is given with its conserved first and last residue. The order of the fields is J gene, V gene, D gene, clone size, CDR3 DNA, CDR3 protein. A D gene is named only where the DNA matches it firmly. For some rows the clone size is stated as once, few or many, or as a class when expanded; others skip it.

>TRBJ2-7|TRBV18|TRBD2|many
TGTGCCAGCTCACCAGGACTAGCGGGCAATTACGAGCAGTACTTC
CASSPGLAGNYEQYF
>TRBJ1-2|TRBV7-2|-|many
TGTGCCAGCAGCCCGGGCCCCGGGGGCTACACCTTC
CASSPGPGGYTF
>TRBJ2-3|TRBV20-1|-|-
TGCAGTGCTAGCCGGGACGGACGCACAGATACGCAGTATTTT
CSASRDGRTDTQYF
>TRBJ2-5|TRBV5-1|TRBD1|few
TGCGCCAGCGAAGGCTCAGGGGGCAAAGAGACCCAGTACTTC
CASEGSGGKETQYF
>TRBJ1-2|TRBV21-1|-|few
TGTGCCAGCAGCAAATCCCCGGGACTCAGGAACTATGGCTACACCTTC
CASSKSPGLRNYGYTF
>TRBJ2-7|TRBV7-2|TRBD1|many
TGTGCCAGCAGCTTAGCACAGGGGAGATACGAGCAGTACTTC
CASSLAQGRYEQYF
>TRBJ1-2|TRBV5-5|-|few
TGTGCCAGCAGCTTGGACGGGCAGGGGAGGCACTATGGCTACACCTTC
CASSLDGQGRHYGYTF
>TRBJ2-3|TRBV5-5|TRBD2|few
TGTGCCAGCAGCCTCGCCGGGACTAGCGGGGCAGATACGCAGTATTTT
CASSLAGTSGADTQYF
>TRBJ1-1|TRBV28|-|-
TGTGCCAGCAGTTATGACAGGCGGTACACTGAAGCTTTCTTT
CASSYDRRYTEAFF
>TRBJ1-5|TRBV12-3/TRBV12-4|TRBD1|few
TGTGCCAGCAGCACCGGGACAGGGGGCAATAAGCCCCAGCATTTT
CASSTGTGGNKPQHF
>TRBJ2-2|TRBV5-1|TRBD2|many
TGCGCCAGCAGCTTCGGGACTACGAACACCGGGGAGCTGTTTTTT
CASSFGTTNTGELFF
>TRBJ2-5|TRBV11-3|-|-
TGTGCCAGCAGCTTAGATATGGGGCAGACCCAGTACTTC
CASSLDMGQTQYF
>TRBJ2-1|TRBV20-1|TRBD2|few
TGCAGTGCTAGGGGGCCTAGCGGGGTCTCGGAGCAGTTCTTC
CSARGPSGVSEQFF
>TRBJ1-4|TRBV27|-|-
TGTGCCAGCAGGCTGAGGGGCCGGGATGAAAAACTGTTTTTT
CASRLRGRDEKLFF
>TRBJ2-1|TRBV20-1|TRBD2|few
TGCAGTGCTAGAGCCTCAGCGGGGGGGGATAATGAGCAGTTCTTC
CSARASAGGDNEQFF
>TRBJ2-5|TRBV9|-|few
TGTGCCAGCAGCGGGCGGGACTCCACCGAGACCCAGTACTTC
CASSGRDSTETQYF
>TRBJ2-1|TRBV5-4|-|-
TGTGCCAGCAGCTTGGGGTCCCGGTCCCCCTCCGAGCAGTTCTTC
CASSLGSRSPSEQFF
>TRBJ1-1|TRBV20-1|TRBD1|few
TGCAGTGCCGCAACAGGGGGCCCGAACACTGAAGCTTTCTTT
CSAATGGPNTEAFF
>TRBJ2-3|TRBV5-1|-|few
TGCGCCAGCAGCAAAACTACTAGCCCGCCAGATACGCAGTATTTT
CASSKTTSPPDTQYF
>TRBJ2-5|TRBV5-1|TRBD1|-
TGCGCCAGCAGCTTATCGAGCGGACAGGGTGAGACCCAGTACTTC
CASSLSSGQGETQYF
>TRBJ2-7|TRBV20-1|TRBD1|-
TGCAGTGCTGTCCGGGACAGCTACGAGCAGTACTTC
CSAVRDSYEQYF
>TRBJ2-1|TRBV7-8|-|many
TGTGCCAGCAGCTTAGTGGCTAGCAGGAGGGGATACAATGAGCAGTTCTTC
CASSLVASRRGYNEQFF
>TRBJ2-5|TRBV5-1|TRBD1|-
TGCGCCAGCAGTAGCACCGGGACAGTCAAACAAGAGACCCAGTACTTC
CASSSTGTVKQETQYF
>TRBJ2-5|TRBV20-1|TRBD2|few
TGCAGTGCTAGTCCCCCTCTCGGGGGTGGCGGGAGGGAAGAGACCCAGTACTTC
CSASPPLGGGGREETQYF
>TRBJ2-2|TRBV6-1|-|few
TGTGCCAGCAGCCCCCCACACCTCACCGGGGAGCTGTTTTTT
CASSPPHLTGELFF
>TRBJ2-4|TRBV7-7|-|-
TGTGCTAGCAGCTTAGCGCTGGGAGACATTCAGTACTTC
CASSLALGDIQYF
>TRBJ1-3|TRBV28|TRBD1|-
TGTGCCAGCTCACTCCCCGGGACAGGGGGAAACACCATATATTTT
CASSLPGTGGNTIYF
>TRBJ2-1|TRBV11-2|TRBD2|-
TGTGCCAGCAGCTTAGAGCCTAGCGGGAGGGCTAGGGGGGATGAGCAGTTCTTC
CASSLEPSGRARGDEQFF
>TRBJ1-5|TRBV27|-|-
TGTGCCAGCAGTTTATCGGGGGGAGCTTCGTATAGCAATCAGCCCCAGCATTTT
CASSLSGGASYSNQPQHF
>TRBJ2-7|TRBV29-1|-|-
TGCAGCGCTGGTTGGGATTCCGAGCAGTACTTC
CSAGWDSEQYF
>TRBJ1-4|TRBV5-6|-|-
TGTGCCAGCAGCGGAACAGCTCGTCTCGACGAAAAACTGTTTTTT
CASSGTARLDEKLFF
>TRBJ2-1|TRBV3-1|-|few
TGTGCCAGCAGCAATCTTGGCAATGAGCAGTTCTTC
CASSNLGNEQFF
>TRBJ1-3|TRBV29-1|TRBD1|-
TGCAGCGCTACCGGGACAGTCGACTCTGGAAACACCATATATTTT
CSATGTVDSGNTIYF
>TRBJ2-5|TRBV29-1|-|few
TGCAGCGTTGATTCGGAAATCGGTAACCAGTACTTC
CSVDSEIGNQYF
>TRBJ2-3|TRBV5-6|-|few
TGTGCCAGCAGTCGCTTGAAGTGGCTAACAGATACGCAGTATTTT
CASSRLKWLTDTQYF
>TRBJ2-5|TRBV5-1|-|few
TGCGCCAGCAGTCTACAGCTAAAAGAGACCCAGTACTTC
CASSLQLKETQYF
>TRBJ2-1|TRBV7-8|TRBD2|-
TGTGCCAGCAGCCCAAACGGACTAGCGGACTACTACAATGAGCAGTTCTTC
CASSPNGLADYYNEQFF
>TRBJ1-4|TRBV20-1|-|-
TGCAGTGCTGCTGGTGGGGAAAAACTGTTTTTT
CSAAGGEKLFF
>TRBJ2-5|TRBV28|TRBD2|few
TGTGCCAGCGGACGGGGAGGGGTACAAGAGACCCAGTACTTC
CASGRGGVQETQYF
>TRBJ2-7|TRBV5-1|-|many
TGCGCCAGCAGCTTGTATCTCGGAGCGTGGGAGCAGTACTTC
CASSLYLGAWEQYF
>TRBJ2-3|TRBV9|-|few
TGTGCCAGCAGCGTAGAAAGCGGACGCACAGATACGCAGTATTTT
CASSVESGRTDTQYF
>TRBJ1-1|TRBV4-3|TRBD1|-
TGCGCCAGCTCACAGGCCGGGACAGGGTTTTATGATGAAGCTTTCTTT
CASSQAGTGFYDEAFF
>TRBJ2-2|TRBV15|TRBD2|few
TGTGCCACCAGCTTCCCCGGGAGGCAGAGGACCGGGGAGCTGTTTTTT
CATSFPGRQRTGELFF
>TRBJ2-1|TRBV15|-|-
TGTGCCACCGGCTCGGCGGGACAGCAATACAATGAGCAGTTCTTC
CATGSAGQQYNEQFF
>TRBJ1-5|TRBV12-5|-|-
TGTGCTAGTCGTTCCTCTGGACAGATAAATCAGCCCCAGCATTTT
CASRSSGQINQPQHF
>TRBJ1-5|TRBV28|-|few
TGTGCCAGCAGTGGGGCCAGTGGTGGCAATCAGCCCCAGCATTTT
CASSGASGGNQPQHF
>TRBJ2-3|TRBV7-9|TRBD1|-
TGTGCCAGCAGCTTACCAGACAGGGGGCGAAGAGATACGCAGTATTTT
CASSLPDRGRRDTQYF
>TRBJ1-2|TRBV30|-|few
TGTGCCTGGAGTGTAATAGCTGTCCATGGCTACACCTTC
CAWSVIAVHGYTF